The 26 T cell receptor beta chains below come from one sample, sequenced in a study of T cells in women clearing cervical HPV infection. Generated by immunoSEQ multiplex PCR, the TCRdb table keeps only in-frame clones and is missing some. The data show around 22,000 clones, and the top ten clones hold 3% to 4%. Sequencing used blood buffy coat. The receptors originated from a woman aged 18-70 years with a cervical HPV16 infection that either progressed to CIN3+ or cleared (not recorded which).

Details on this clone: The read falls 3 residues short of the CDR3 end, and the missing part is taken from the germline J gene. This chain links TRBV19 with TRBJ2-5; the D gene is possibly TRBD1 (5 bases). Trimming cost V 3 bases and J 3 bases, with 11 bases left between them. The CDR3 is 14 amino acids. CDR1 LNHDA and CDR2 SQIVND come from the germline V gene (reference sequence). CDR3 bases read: TGTGCCAGTAGTATTCAAGGCAGGGAAGAGACC. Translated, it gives CASSIQGREET. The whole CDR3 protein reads CASSIQGREETQYF.

The DNA read from the CDR3 is TGTGCCAGCAGGGACGGACAGGTTCCTTCACTC. Translating it yields CASRDGQVPSL. The whole CDR3 protein is CASRDGQVPSLLTF. The rearrangement uses TRBV6-2 or TRBV6-3 and TRBJ2-6, with 7 bases fitting TRBD1. The read terminates 3 residues ahead of where the CDR3 ends, so the germline J gene completes it. The CDR3 is made up of 14 amino acids. CDR1 is MNHEY, CDR2 SVGEGT, per germline.

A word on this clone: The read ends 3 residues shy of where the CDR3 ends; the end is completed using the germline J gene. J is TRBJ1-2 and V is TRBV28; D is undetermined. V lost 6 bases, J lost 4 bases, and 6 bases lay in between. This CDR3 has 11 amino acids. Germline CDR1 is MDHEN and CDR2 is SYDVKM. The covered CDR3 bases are TGTGCCAGCAGCACATCCTATGGC. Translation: CASSTSYG. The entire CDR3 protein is CASSTSYGYTF.

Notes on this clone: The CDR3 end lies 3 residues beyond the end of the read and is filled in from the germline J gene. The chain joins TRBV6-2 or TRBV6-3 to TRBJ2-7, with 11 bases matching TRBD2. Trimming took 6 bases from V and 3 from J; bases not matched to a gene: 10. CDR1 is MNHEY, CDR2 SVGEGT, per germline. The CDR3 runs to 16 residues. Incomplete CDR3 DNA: TGTGCCAGCAGCTCTTTCCTAGCGGGAGGCGGCTACGAG. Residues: CASSSFLAGGGYE. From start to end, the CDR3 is CASSSFLAGGGYEQYF.

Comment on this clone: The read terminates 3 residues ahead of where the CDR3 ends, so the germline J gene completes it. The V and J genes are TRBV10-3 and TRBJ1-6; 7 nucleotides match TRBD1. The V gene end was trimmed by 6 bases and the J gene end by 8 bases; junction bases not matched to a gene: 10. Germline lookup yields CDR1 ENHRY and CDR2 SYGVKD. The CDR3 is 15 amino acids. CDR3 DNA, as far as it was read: TGTGCCATCAGGTCGACAGGGCTTGGGGATTCACCC. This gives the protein CAIRSTGLGDSP. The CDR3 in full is CAIRSTGLGDSPLHF.

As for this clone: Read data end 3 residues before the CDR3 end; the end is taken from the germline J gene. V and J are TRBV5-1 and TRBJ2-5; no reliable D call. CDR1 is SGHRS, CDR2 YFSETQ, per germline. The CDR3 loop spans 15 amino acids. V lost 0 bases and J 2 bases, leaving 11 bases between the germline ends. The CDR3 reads CASSLGGGPQETQYF. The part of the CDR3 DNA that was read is TGCGCCAGCAGCTTGGGAGGCGGTCCTCAAGAGACC.

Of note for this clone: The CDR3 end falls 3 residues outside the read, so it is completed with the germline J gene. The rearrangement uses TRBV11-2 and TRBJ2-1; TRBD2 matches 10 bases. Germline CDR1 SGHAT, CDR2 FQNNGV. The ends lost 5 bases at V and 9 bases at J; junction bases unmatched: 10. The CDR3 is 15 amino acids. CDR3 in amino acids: CASSGLASGGGEQFF. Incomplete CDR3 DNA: TGTGCCAGCAGCGGGTTGGCTAGCGGGGGAGGTGAG. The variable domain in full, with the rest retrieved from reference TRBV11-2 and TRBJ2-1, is EAGVAQSPRYKIIEKRQSVAFWCNPISGHATLYWYQQILGQGPKLLIQFQNNGVVDDSQLPKDRFSAERLKGVDSTLKIQPAKLEDSAVYLCASSGLASGGGEQFFGPGTRLTVL.

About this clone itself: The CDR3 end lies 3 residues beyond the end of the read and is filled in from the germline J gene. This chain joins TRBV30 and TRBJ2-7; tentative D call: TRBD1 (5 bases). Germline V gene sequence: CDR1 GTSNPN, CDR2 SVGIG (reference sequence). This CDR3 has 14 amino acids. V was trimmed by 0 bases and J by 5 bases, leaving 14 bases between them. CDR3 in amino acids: CAWSVLQGMNEQYF. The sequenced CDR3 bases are TGTGCCTGGAGTGTACTGCAGGGTATGAACGAG.

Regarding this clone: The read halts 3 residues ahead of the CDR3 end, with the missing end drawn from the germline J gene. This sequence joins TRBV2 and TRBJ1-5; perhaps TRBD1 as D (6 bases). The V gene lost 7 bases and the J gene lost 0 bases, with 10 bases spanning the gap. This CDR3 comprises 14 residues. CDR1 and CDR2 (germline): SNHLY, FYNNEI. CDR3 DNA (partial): TGTGCCAGCAAAATGGACAGTAGCAATCAGCCC. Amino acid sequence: CASKMDSSNQP. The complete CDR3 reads CASKMDSSNQPQHF.

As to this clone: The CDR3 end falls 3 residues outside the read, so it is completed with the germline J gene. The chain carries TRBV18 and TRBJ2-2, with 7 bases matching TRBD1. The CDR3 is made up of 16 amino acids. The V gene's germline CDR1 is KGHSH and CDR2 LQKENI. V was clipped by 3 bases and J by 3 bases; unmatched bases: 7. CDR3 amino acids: CASSPSGGRDTGELFF. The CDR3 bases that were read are TGTGCCAGCTCACCTTCAGGGGGAAGGGACACCGGGGAG.

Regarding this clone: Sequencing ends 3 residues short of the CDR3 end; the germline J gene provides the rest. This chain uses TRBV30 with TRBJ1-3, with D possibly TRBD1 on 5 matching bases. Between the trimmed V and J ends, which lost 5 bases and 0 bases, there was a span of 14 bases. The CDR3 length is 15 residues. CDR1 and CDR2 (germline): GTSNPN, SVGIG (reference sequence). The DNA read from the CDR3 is TGTGCCTGGGGACACAAGTCCGTCTCTGGAAACACC. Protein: CAWGHKSVSGNT. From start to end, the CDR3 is CAWGHKSVSGNTIYF.

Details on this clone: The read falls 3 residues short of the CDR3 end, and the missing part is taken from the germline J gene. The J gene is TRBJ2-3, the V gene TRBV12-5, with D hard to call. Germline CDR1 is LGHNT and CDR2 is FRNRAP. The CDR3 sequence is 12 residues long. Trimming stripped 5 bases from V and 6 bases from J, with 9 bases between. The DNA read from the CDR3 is TGTGCTAGTGGTCCTTCGCGGGATACG. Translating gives CASGPSRDT. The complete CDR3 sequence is CASGPSRDTQYF.

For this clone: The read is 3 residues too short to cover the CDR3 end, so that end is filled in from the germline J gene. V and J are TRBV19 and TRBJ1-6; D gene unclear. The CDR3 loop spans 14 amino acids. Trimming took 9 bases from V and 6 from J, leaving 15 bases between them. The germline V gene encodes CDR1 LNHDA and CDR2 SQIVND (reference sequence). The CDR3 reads CARSDGRPNSPLHF. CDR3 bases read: TGTGCCAGAAGCGACGGTAGGCCTAATTCACCC.

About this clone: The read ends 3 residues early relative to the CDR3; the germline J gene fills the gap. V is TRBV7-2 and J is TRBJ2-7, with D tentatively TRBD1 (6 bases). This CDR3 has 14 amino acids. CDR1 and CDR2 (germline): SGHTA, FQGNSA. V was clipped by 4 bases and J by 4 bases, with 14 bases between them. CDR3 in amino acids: CASSSRGINYEQYF. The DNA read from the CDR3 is TGTGCCAGCAGCTCCAGGGGAATTAATTACGAG. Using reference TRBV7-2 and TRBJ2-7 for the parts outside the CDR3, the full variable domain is GAGVSQSPSNKVTEKGKDVELRCDPISGHTALYWYRQSLGQGLEFLIYFQGNSAPDKSGLPSDRFSAERTGGSVSTLTIQRTQQEDSAVYLCASSSRGINYEQYFGPGTRLTVT.

Incomplete CDR3 DNA: TGTGCCAGCAGTGAAAGTCAAGGAGGGGGAACAGATACG. Translated, it gives CASSESQGGGTDT. The entire CDR3 protein is CASSESQGGGTDTQYF. This chain uses TRBV6-1 with TRBJ2-3; D may match TRBD1 or TRBD2 (6 bases each). The CDR3 end is not reached by the read, which stops 3 residues before it; the germline J gene fills it in. The CDR3 loop spans 16 amino acids. Germline lookup yields CDR1 MNHNS and CDR2 SASEGT. V dropped 2 bases and J dropped 3 bases, with 15 bases sitting between them.

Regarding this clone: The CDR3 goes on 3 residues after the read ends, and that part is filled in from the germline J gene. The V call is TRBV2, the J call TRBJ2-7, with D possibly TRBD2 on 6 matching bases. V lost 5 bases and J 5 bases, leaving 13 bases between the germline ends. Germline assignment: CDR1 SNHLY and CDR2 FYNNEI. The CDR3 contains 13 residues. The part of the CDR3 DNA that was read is TGTGCCAGCAGTCAGACTAGACTCCACGAG. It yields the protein CASSQTRLHE. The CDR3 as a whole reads CASSQTRLHEQYF.

The CDR3 loop is CASSPPLRGTYEQYF. The CDR3 DNA, read in part, is TGTGCCAGCAGCCCACCATTGAGGGGAACCTACGAG. This sequence joins TRBV5-5 and TRBJ2-7; the D call may be TRBD1 or TRBD2 (5 bases each). The DNA ends 3 residues before the CDR3 does, and the rest of the CDR3 is filled in from the germline J gene. Germline loops: CDR1 SGHKS, CDR2 YYEKEE (reference sequence). This CDR3 has 15 amino acids. Trimming cost V 4 bases and J 2 bases, with 16 bases left between them.

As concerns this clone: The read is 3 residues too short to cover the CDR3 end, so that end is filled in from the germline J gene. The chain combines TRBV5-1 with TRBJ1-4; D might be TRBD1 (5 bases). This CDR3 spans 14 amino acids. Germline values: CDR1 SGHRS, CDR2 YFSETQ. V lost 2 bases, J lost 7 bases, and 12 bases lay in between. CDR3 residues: CASSLNGAGEKLFF. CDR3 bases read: TGCGCCAGCAGCTTAAATGGGGCCGGTGAAAAA.

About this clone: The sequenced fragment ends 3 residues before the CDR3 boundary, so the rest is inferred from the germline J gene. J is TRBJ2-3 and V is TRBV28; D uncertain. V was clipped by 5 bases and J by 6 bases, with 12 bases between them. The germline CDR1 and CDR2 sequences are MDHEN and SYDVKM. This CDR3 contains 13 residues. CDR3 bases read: TGTGCCAGCAGTCAAGCATCTACGGATACG. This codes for CASSQASTDT. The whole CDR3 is CASSQASTDTQYF.

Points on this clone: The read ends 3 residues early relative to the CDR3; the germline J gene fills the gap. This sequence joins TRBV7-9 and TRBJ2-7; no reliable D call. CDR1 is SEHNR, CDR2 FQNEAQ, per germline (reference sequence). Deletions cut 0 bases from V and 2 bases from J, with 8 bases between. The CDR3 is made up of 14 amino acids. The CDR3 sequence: CASSLAASPYEQYF. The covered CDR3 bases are TGTGCCAGCAGCTTAGCGGCATCTCCCTACGAG.

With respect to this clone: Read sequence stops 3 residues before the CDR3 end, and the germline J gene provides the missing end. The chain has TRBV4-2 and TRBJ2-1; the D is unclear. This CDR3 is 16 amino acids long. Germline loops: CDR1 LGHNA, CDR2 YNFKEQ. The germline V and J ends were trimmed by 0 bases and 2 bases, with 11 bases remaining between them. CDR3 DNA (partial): TGTGCCAGCAGCCAAGATCCAGTTCGTCCCTACAATGAG. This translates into CASSQDPVRPYNE. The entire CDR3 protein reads CASSQDPVRPYNEQFF.

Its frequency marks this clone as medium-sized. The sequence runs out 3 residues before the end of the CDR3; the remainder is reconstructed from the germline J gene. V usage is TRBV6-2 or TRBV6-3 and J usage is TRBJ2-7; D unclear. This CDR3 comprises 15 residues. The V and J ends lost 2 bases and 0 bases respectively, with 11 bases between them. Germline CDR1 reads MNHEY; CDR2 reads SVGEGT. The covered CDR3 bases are TGTGCCAGCAGTTACCTTGCGGATACCTCCTACGAG. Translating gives CASSYLADTSYE. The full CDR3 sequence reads CASSYLADTSYEQYF.

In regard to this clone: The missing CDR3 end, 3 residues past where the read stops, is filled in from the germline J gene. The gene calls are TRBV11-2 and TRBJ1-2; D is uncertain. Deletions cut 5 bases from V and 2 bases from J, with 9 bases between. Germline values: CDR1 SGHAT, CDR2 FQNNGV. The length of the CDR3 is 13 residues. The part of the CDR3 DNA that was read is TGTGCCAGCAGCCCCGCAGGAAACTATGGC. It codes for CASSPAGNYG. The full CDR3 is CASSPAGNYGYTF.

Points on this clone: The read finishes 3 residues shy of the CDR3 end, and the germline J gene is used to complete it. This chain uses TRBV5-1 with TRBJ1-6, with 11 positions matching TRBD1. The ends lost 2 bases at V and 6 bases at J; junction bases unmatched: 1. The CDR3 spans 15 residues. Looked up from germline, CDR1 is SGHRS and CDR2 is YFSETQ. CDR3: CASSLGQGANSPLHF. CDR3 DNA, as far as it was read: TGCGCCAGCAGCTTAGGACAGGGGGCTAATTCACCC.

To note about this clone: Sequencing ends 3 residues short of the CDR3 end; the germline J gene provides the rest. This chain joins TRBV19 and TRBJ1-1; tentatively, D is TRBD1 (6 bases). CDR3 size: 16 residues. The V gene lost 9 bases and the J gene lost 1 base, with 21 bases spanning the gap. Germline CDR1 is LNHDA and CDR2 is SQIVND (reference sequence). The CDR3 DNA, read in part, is TGTGCCAGCCTTGACCAGGGGCGGGGGCCGAACACTGAA. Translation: CASLDQGRGPNTE. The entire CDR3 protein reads CASLDQGRGPNTEAFF.

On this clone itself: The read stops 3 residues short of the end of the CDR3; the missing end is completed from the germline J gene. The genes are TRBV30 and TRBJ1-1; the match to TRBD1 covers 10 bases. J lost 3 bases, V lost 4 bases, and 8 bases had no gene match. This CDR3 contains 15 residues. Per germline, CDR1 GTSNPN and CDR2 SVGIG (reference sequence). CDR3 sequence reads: CAWKDRGQWDTEAFF. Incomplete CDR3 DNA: TGTGCCTGGAAAGACAGGGGGCAATGGGACACTGAA.